This T cell receptor (beta chain) was retrieved from a study of T cell repertoires in cytomegalovirus infection (dated by TCRdb to about 2019). Looking at the study overall: Donor HLA type was relevant to the analysis, as public TCR beta signatures indicated carriage of CMV infection together with the matching HLA type. Overall study outcomes, separate from this receptor: Cumulative frequency of public TCR beta family members discriminated carriers of CMV infection plus the relevant HLA type in this cohort and an independent 352-donor cohort. The ex vivo response was dominated by HLA-C-restricted CMV-specific TCR beta clonotypes, which also provided the single most frequent clonotype in two of eight donors.

This clonotype was recorded many times. Its antigen is not yet known. Mismatch with germline at one junction end may stem from a read error. Sequencing relied on an Illumina HiSeq 1500. In TCRdb, the public reads were trimmed at Q25 with fastp and aligned with MiXCR, with productive beta chains retained. One record per CDR3 amino acid sequence lists the most common genes and DNA. Here the sample has around 530,000 distinct CDR3 sequences; more than 15% occur a single time. The ten biggest clones cover 20% to 30% of the sample. The receptor's source is a human donor in good health (CMV status not recorded). Some clones in this sample may be carry-over from other donors' samples. The material sequenced was CD8+ T cells from PBMCs.

DNA sequence: TGTGCCAGCAGCTCAAACAGCGCTTTT. This sequence encodes CASSSNSAF. The rearrangement combines TRBV7-9 with TRBJ1-3; the D segment cannot be called with confidence. Inclusive of the bounding cysteine and phenylalanine, the CDR3 is 9 residues long. The read is trimmed to its CDR3 DNA, 27 bases read in frame from base 1. As encoded in the germline V gene (reference sequence), CDR1 is SEHNR while CDR2 is FQNEAQ.